The sequence of this T cell receptor (beta chain) was determined in a study of cytomegalovirus exposure and HLA in healthy donors. Study-wide points: TCR beta chains numbering 150 to 200 were designated cytomegalovirus-associated.

The PCR was carried out with 60 Vbeta primers and 13 Jbeta primers. The protocol was immunoSEQ multiplex PCR, while the TCRdb copy is restricted to in-frame clones and leaves out a portion. The sample consists of approximately 190,000 clones, roughly 80% of them appearing once. V lost 5 bases to trimming and J lost 7 bases; unmatched junction nucleotides: 8. Per germline, CDR1 MNHEY and CDR2 SMNVEV (reference sequence). The CDR3 has 15 residues. Notes on this clone: Its antigen is unknown.

The TCR sequence derives from a man between 40 and 49 years old in good health and CMV-seropositive. This chain joins TRBV27 and TRBJ2-2, with 9 bases that match TRBD2. Sample: PBMCs. CDR3: CASSPGTSFVGELFF. CDR3 in DNA: TGTGCCAGCAGTCCCGGGACTAGCTTTGTCGGGGAGCTGTTTTTT.